This T cell receptor beta chain derives from a study of T cell responses to AZD1222 COVID-19 vaccine. Overall study findings and caveats: With dominance at 160-218 and 743-854, vaccine-associated CD4 TCRs spanned spike. The donor group comprised mostly white British people and more females; the analysis possibly underestimated clonal diversity.

Some clones are missing from TCRdb's copy, which holds only in-frame ones; the method was immunoSEQ multiplex PCR. Among more than 140,000 clones listed, about nine tenths were seen once. V lost 3 bases and J lost 6, with 11 bases in between. The V gene's germline CDR1 is LNHDA and CDR2 SQIVND (reference sequence). This CDR3 spans 13 amino acids. As regards this clone: Its matching antigen is unknown.

The input for sequencing was peripheral blood, taken on day 0 of AZD1222 vaccination. The TCR sequence derives from an adult in good health. The rearrangement joins TRBV19 to TRBJ1-2, with D uncertain. The CDR3 DNA reads TGTGCCAGTAGTATTTGGAGGATCCATGGCTACACCTTC. It codes for CASSIWRIHGYTF. The whole variable domain, filled in from reference TRBV19 and TRBJ1-2, reads DGGITQSPKYLFRKEGQNVTLSCEQNLNHDAMYWYRQDPGQGLRLIYYSQIVNDFQKGDIAEGYSVSREKKESFPLTVTSAQKNPTAFYLCASSIWRIHGYTFGSGTRLTVV.